The following is a TCR beta chain sequence with its context. This record belongs to a study of cytomegalovirus exposure and HLA in healthy donors. Study-level information: The approximately 710 first-cohort repertoires and the approximately 110 validation repertoires shared the same platform, a later analysis reported.

The CDR3 is 19 amino acids. CDR1 and CDR2 from the germline V gene are SGHAT and FQNNGV. The V and J ends lost 4 bases and 0 bases, in that order; junction bases with no gene match: 10. Sequencing used immunoSEQ multiplex PCR; TCRdb keeps in-frame clones, though not all of them. Counted here are about 150,000 clones, around 88% occurring once; the ten biggest clones make up more than 20%. The rearrangement joins TRBV11-2 to TRBJ2-6; TRBD1 matches 9 bases. Sequenced input: PBMCs. The TCR originated in a man in his late teens or twenties in good health and CMV-seropositive. The CDR3 loop is CASSYHRQGVNSGANVLTF. The CDR3 nucleotides are TGTGCCAGCAGCTACCACCGACAGGGGGTAAACTCTGGGGCCAACGTCCTGACTTTC.